This is a list of T cell receptor beta chains from one sample in a study of CD8 T cells in ankylosing spondylitis. Each CDR3 protein is one row after TCRdb ran MiXCR on the 5' RACE reads. The repertoire holds roughly 700,000 distinct CDR3 sequences, with around 17% as singletons. Sequencing was performed on blood, either unsorted or a sorted T cell fraction (not recorded which). These receptors came from a male donor with ankylosing spondylitis. CDR3s include the opening cysteine and the closing phenylalanine or tryptophan. D genes are given only for firm matches. Size tells how often a clone was seen (once, few, many) or the class of an expanded clone, and some rows leave it out.

cdr3_length	clone_size	v_call	d_call	j_call	cdr3_nt	cdr3_aa
15	.	TRBV27	TRBD2	TRBJ2-7	TGTGCCAGCCGCCGTGGCGGGAGACAACCCTACGAGCAGTACTTC	CASRRGGRQPYEQYF
16	.	TRBV29-1	.	TRBJ2-2	TGCAGCGTCCGGGGCCTACGGAAGGGGACTACCGGGGAGCTGTTTTTT	CSVRGLRKGTTGELFF
15	.	TRBV5-1	TRBD1	TRBJ1-5	TGCGCCAGCAGCAGACAGGGGGGGCCTAATCAGCCCCAGCATTTT	CASSRQGGPNQPQHF
12	few	TRBV12-3/TRBV12-4	TRBD2	TRBJ2-5	TGTGCCAGCATGGGACTAGCAGAAGACCAGTACTTC	CASMGLAEDQYF
11	.	TRBV2	.	TRBJ2-1	TGTGCCAGCAGTGAGGAGGGGAGCCAGTTCTTC	CASSEEGSQFF
16	.	TRBV5-1	.	TRBJ1-1	TGCGCCAGCAGCTTGAGGTCTGGGGGACGTATGTCTGAAGCTTTCTTT	CASSLRSGGRMSEAFF
17	.	TRBV28	.	TRBJ2-1	TGTGCCAGCAGCACCTTGGGTGGTCTAGTTTATTACAATGAGCAGTTCTTC	CASSTLGGLVYYNEQFF
16	.	TRBV11-1	TRBD2	TRBJ2-7	TGTGCCAGCAGCTTCTTGACTAGCGGGGGGGCCGACGAGCAGTACTTC	CASSFLTSGGADEQYF
16	few	TRBV20-1	TRBD2	TRBJ2-2	TGCAGTGCTAGAGATGGAGAGCGGGGGGACACCGGGGAGCTGTTTTTT	CSARDGERGDTGELFF
16	.	TRBV12-5	.	TRBJ1-5	TGTGCTAGTGGTTCATCCTCGGGAGGGATAAATCAGCCCCAGCATTTT	CASGSSSGGINQPQHF
15	.	TRBV3-1	.	TRBJ1-2	TGTGCCAGCAGCCTAAAAGACAGCTCTCTCTATGGCTACACCTTC	CASSLKDSSLYGYTF